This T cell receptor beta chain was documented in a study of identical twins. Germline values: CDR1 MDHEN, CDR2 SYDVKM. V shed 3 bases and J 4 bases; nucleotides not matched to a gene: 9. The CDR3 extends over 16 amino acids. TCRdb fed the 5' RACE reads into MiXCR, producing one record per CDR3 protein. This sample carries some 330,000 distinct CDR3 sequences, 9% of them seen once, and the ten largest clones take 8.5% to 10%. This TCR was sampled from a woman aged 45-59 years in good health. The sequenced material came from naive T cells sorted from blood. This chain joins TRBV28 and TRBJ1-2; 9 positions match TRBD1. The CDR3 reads CASSFVMRDRAYGYTF. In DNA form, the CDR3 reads TGTGCCAGCAGTTTTGTCATGCGGGACAGGGCCTATGGCTACACCTTC.